Listed here are 31 T cell receptor beta chains from one sample, sequenced in a study of early T cells in non-severe SARS-CoV-2 infection. Using its own MiXCR run on the 5' RACE reads, TCRdb lists one record per CDR3 protein. In the table there are more than 85,000 distinct CDR3 sequences, around 17% of which are singletons. The specimen was whole blood. Every receptor here comes from an adult who was a healthcare worker with PCR-confirmed SARS-CoV-2 infection or an uninfected control (not recorded which).

This sequence joins TRBV12-3 or TRBV12-4 and TRBJ2-2, with 9 bases identical to TRBD2. The CDR3 extends over 14 amino acids. Trimming at V came to 5 bases and at J to 6 bases, leaving 4 bases not matched to a gene. The chain's CDR3 is CASSGSGRSGELFF. The CDR3, as DNA: TGTGCCAGCAGTGGGAGCGGGAGGTCCGGGGAGCTGTTTTTT.

This clonotype was detected a few times. The chain links TRBV4-2 to TRBJ1-2, with TRBD1 as a possible D gene (6 bases). The germline V and J ends were trimmed by 2 bases and 0 bases, with 10 bases remaining between them. The CDR3 extends over 15 amino acids. Per germline, CDR1 LGHNA and CDR2 YNFKEQ. CDR3 loop: CASSQRTATNYGYTF. CDR3 DNA: TGTGCCAGCAGCCAACGGACAGCAACTAACTATGGCTACACCTTC.

Details on this clonotype: Possible read error: a much larger clone is one base away. The chain uses TRBV7-2 and TRBJ1-2, with a possible D match to TRBD1 (5 bases). The CDR3 has 14 residues. The germline V gene encodes CDR1 SGHTA and CDR2 FQGNSA. CDR3 sequence: CVSTLVGAAGGYTF. The CDR3 DNA sequence: TGTGTCAGCACCCTCGTTGGGGCCGCTGGGGGCTACACCTTC.

This clonotype has a count of ten or more. The V call is TRBV7-9, the J call TRBJ2-1, with TRBD1 identical over 9 bases. CDR1 is SEHNR and CDR2 is FQNEAQ in the germline V gene (reference sequence). This CDR3 spans 16 amino acids. V shed 0 bases and J 3 bases; nucleotides not matched to a gene: 3. CDR3 amino acids: CASSLAQGAVYNEQFF. The CDR3 nucleotides read TGTGCCAGCAGCTTAGCACAGGGGGCGGTCTACAATGAGCAGTTCTTC. The variable domain in full, with the rest retrieved from reference TRBV7-9 and TRBJ2-1, is DTGVSQNPRHKITKRGQNVTFRCDPISEHNRLYWYRQTLGQGPEFLTYFQNEAQLEKSRLLSDRFSAERPKGSFSTLEIQRTEQGDSAMYLCASSLAQGAVYNEQFFGPGTRLTVL.

This chain joins TRBV7-2 and TRBJ1-2, with D possibly matching TRBD1 (6 bases). There are 14 residues in the CDR3. In germline, CDR1 is SGHTA, CDR2 FQGNSA. Trimming removed 2 bases from V and 2 bases from J, with 9 bases in between. In nucleotides, the CDR3 is TGTGCCAGCAGCTTACGGGGGCCCAACTATGGCTACACCTTC. Its protein product is CASSLRGPNYGYTF.

V and J are TRBV4-3 and TRBJ2-1, with 10 bases matching TRBD1. The CDR3 contains 16 residues. Looked up from germline, CDR1 is LGHNA and CDR2 is YSLEER. V was pared by 1 base and J by 2 bases, with 2 bases of the junction left unmatched. DNA of the CDR3: TGCGCCAGCAGCCAAGCCGGGACAGGGGCCTACAATGAGCAGTTCTTC. This translates into CASSQAGTGAYNEQFF.

The gene calls are TRBV9 and TRBJ2-5, with 9 bases identical to TRBD2. CDR3 length: 16 residues. The V and J ends lost 0 bases and 4 bases, in that order; junction bases with no gene match: 7. Looked up from germline, CDR1 is SGDLS and CDR2 is YYNGEE. The CDR3 DNA is TGTGCCAGCAGCGTAGGGGGGACTAGCCAGGGAGAGACCCAGTACTTC. This translates into CASSVGGTSQGETQYF.

The chain is built from TRBV5-1 and TRBJ1-1, with D possibly being TRBD1 (5 bases). From germline, CDR1 is SGHRS and CDR2 YFSETQ. The CDR3 runs to 15 residues. V was cut by 5 bases and J by 3 bases, with 17 bases left in between. The CDR3 DNA reads TGCGCCAGCAGACCTACCGGGACCGAACACACTGAAGCTTTCTTT. Its protein is CASRPTGTEHTEAFF.

This clonotype was observed a single time. The junction and the germline gene differ at one end; a read error may be behind it. The V call is TRBV5-1, the J call TRBJ2-7, with unresolved D. Germline V gene sequence: CDR1 SGHRS, CDR2 YFSETQ. The CDR3 has 14 amino acids. CDR3 nucleotide sequence: TGCGCCGGCAGCAGAGAAGTCGACCTCTACGAGCAGTACTTC. This encodes CAGSREVDLYEQYF.

This clonotype has just a few counts. The V call is TRBV27, the J call TRBJ1-6; tentative D call: TRBD1 (6 bases). Deletions cut 3 bases from V and 4 bases from J, with 13 bases between. The CDR3 extends over 16 amino acids. Per the germline V gene, CDR1 is MNHEY and CDR2 is SMNVEV (reference sequence). CDR3 sequence reads: CASSFQGPGYNSPLHF. The CDR3 nucleotides read TGTGCCAGCAGTTTCCAGGGGCCGGGATATAATTCACCCCTCCACTTT.

This clonotype was seen a handful of times. V is TRBV28 and J is TRBJ2-7; 12 bases fit TRBD2. The CDR3 covers 12 residues. V was pared by 6 bases and J by 11 bases, with 5 bases of the junction left unmatched. Germline lookup yields CDR1 MDHEN and CDR2 SYDVKM. CDR3 residues: CASSQRTSGEYF. Written as DNA, the CDR3 is TGTGCCAGCAGCCAGCGGACTAGCGGGGAGTACTTC. The variable domain in full, completed from reference TRBV28 and TRBJ2-7, reads DVKVTQSSRYLVKRTGEKVFLECVQDMDHENMFWYRQDPGLGLRLIYFSYDVKMKEKGDIPEGYSVSREKKERFSLILESASTNQTSMYLCASSQRTSGEYFGPGTRLTVT.

This chain connects TRBV5-1 to TRBJ2-1; D tentatively reads TRBD1 or TRBD2 (5 bases each). The germline CDR1 and CDR2 sequences are SGHRS and YFSETQ. This CDR3 region has 15 residues. V gave up 4 bases and J gave up 3 bases, with 14 bases separating them. The CDR3 region is CASSGTDTNYNEQFF. The CDR3 DNA reads TGCGCCAGCAGCGGGACGGATACGAACTACAATGAGCAGTTCTTC.

The rearrangement joins TRBV12-3 or TRBV12-4 to TRBJ2-2; 7 bases align to TRBD1. The CDR3 sequence is 16 residues long. Trimming took 4 bases from V and 1 from J; bases not matched to a gene: 6. DNA for the CDR3: TGTGCCAGCAGTTCCTATACAGGGGTGAACACCGGGGAGCTGTTTTTT. Its translation: CASSSYTGVNTGELFF.

This clonotype was recorded a few times. This rearrangement joins TRBV7-9 to TRBJ2-7; possible D gene TRBD2, 5 bases. Germline V gives CDR1 SEHNR, CDR2 FQNEAQ (reference sequence). This CDR3 is built from 14 residues. V was trimmed by 1 base and J by 7 bases, leaving 14 bases between them. The CDR3 sequence is CASSLGGPGGEQYF. The CDR3 nucleotides read TGTGCCAGCAGCTTAGGAGGGCCGGGTGGGGAGCAGTACTTC.

This clonotype was seen only once. The CDR3 end shows no conserved phenylalanine or tryptophan, and so a read error is likely. The J gene is TRBJ2-7, the V gene TRBV6-2 or TRBV6-3; possible D gene TRBD1, 6 bases. CDR3 length: 13 amino acids. Trimming took 4 bases from V and 5 from J, leaving 12 bases between them. CDR1 MNHEY and CDR2 SVGEGT come from the germline V gene. The chain's CDR3 is CASSFTDRNEQYS. Written as DNA, the CDR3 is TGTGCCAGCAGTTTTACCGACAGGAACGAGCAGTACTCC.

This clonotype was detected a few times. The J gene is TRBJ1-2, the V gene TRBV20-1; D unclear. Trimming left V 6 bases short and J 0 bases short, with 11 bases between. The CDR3 length is 13 residues. The germline V gene encodes CDR1 DFQATT and CDR2 SNEGSKA (reference sequence). The CDR3 bases are TGCAGTGCCAGACCCCTAACTAACTATGGCTACACCTTC. This translates into CSARPLTNYGYTF.

The gene calls are TRBV18 and TRBJ2-2, with D possibly matching TRBD1 (5 bases). There are 14 residues in the CDR3. Trimming pared 3 bases from V and 0 bases from J, leaving 5 bases between. Germline CDR1 and CDR2: KGHSH and LQKENI. This CDR3 reads CASSPDTNTGELFF. The CDR3 DNA reads as TGTGCCAGCTCACCGGACACGAACACCGGGGAGCTGTTTTTT.

This clonotype was seen a few times. In DNA form, the CDR3 reads TGTGCCAGCAGTCTCGGACAGGCGGGAGAGACCCAGTACTTC. Amino acid sequence: CASSLGQAGETQYF. The chain is built from TRBV27 and TRBJ2-5; 7 nucleotides agree with TRBD1. The trim removed 5 bases at V and 4 bases at J, leaving 7 bases unmatched. The CDR3 is 14 amino acids. Germline V gene sequence: CDR1 MNHEY, CDR2 SMNVEV (reference sequence).

The chain carries TRBV29-1 and TRBJ2-7; TRBD2 agrees at 7 bases. Trimming removed 6 bases from V and 2 bases from J; junction bases left unmatched: 10. CDR1 and CDR2 from the germline V gene are SQVTM and ANQGSEA. CDR3 length: 14 amino acids. CDR3 sequence (DNA): TGCAGCGTAGCAGCGGGGCCCCATCCCTACGAGCAGTACTTC. It yields the protein CSVAAGPHPYEQYF.

In this sample, this clonotype turned up many times. This chain uses TRBV4-2 with TRBJ2-3, with TRBD2 matching over 10 bases. With 4 bases clipped from V and 0 bases from J, the junction kept 7 bases outside the gene matches. The germline gives CDR1 LGHNA, CDR2 YNFKEQ. The CDR3 has 17 amino acids. In nucleotides, the CDR3 is TGTGCCAGCAGCCTCAACGCACTAGCGGGGAGCACAGATACGCAGTATTTT. The encoded protein is CASSLNALAGSTDTQYF.

V is TRBV12-3 or TRBV12-4 and J is TRBJ2-1; 11 bases map to TRBD2. V lost 5 bases and J lost 3; bases outside the gene matches: 3. This CDR3 contains 15 residues. The CDR3 reads CASSKGLADYNEQFF. In DNA form, the CDR3 reads TGTGCCAGCAGTAAGGGACTAGCGGACTACAATGAGCAGTTCTTC.

This clonotype was seen only a few times. This rearrangement joins TRBV6-6 to TRBJ1-1; tentative D call: TRBD1 (5 bases). The germline V and J ends were trimmed by 0 bases and 6 bases, with 17 bases remaining between them. The germline V gene has CDR1 MNHNY and CDR2 SVGAGI (reference sequence). The CDR3 runs 16 residues. The CDR3 is CASSYSGGSMAAEAFF. The CDR3 coding sequence is TGTGCCAGCAGTTACTCGGGGGGGTCCATGGCGGCTGAAGCTTTCTTT.

V and J are TRBV11-2 and TRBJ2-2; 7 bases are shared with TRBD2. After removal of 1 base from V and 6 bases from J, the junction contained 14 bases not matched to a gene. Germline lookup yields CDR1 SGHAT and CDR2 FQNNGV. There are 18 residues in the CDR3. CDR3 DNA sequence: TGTGCCAGCAGCTTAGGGAGAACTAGCGCCAAGGAGGCCGGGGAGCTGTTTTTT. It translates to CASSLGRTSAKEAGELFF. The complete variable domain, with remaining parts taken from reference TRBV11-2 and TRBJ2-2, reads EAGVAQSPRYKIIEKRQSVAFWCNPISGHATLYWYQQILGQGPKLLIQFQNNGVVDDSQLPKDRFSAERLKGVDSTLKIQPAKLEDSAVYLCASSLGRTSAKEAGELFFGEGSRLTVL.

The chain links TRBV7-9 to TRBJ1-6, with D perhaps TRBD1 (5 bases). V was pared by 5 bases and J by 8 bases, with 13 bases between. The CDR3 consists of 14 residues. CDR1 SEHNR and CDR2 FQNEAQ come from the germline V gene (reference sequence). CDR3 bases: TGTGCCAGCAGCCGCCAGGGAGCCGATTCACCCCTCCACTTT. Protein: CASSRQGADSPLHF.

This chain connects TRBV10-1 to TRBJ1-3, with unresolved D. V lost 3 bases and J lost 2, with 14 bases in between. This CDR3 has 16 amino acids. Germline CDR1 is WNHNN and CDR2 is SYGVQD (reference sequence). The CDR3 protein is CASSDQRGLAGNTIYF. The CDR3 DNA reads as TGCGCCAGCAGTGACCAGCGTGGGCTCGCTGGAAACACCATATATTTT.

This clonotype was observed a handful of times. The J gene is TRBJ1-5, the V gene TRBV28, with D maybe TRBD1 (6 bases). CDR1 is MDHEN and CDR2 is SYDVKM in the germline V gene. Deletions cut 5 bases from V and 1 base from J, with 15 bases between. The CDR3 spans 16 residues. The chain's CDR3 is CASSLPTGRSNQPQHF. The DNA for the CDR3 is TGTGCCAGCAGTCTACCTACAGGGCGCAGCAATCAGCCCCAGCATTTT.

The V call is TRBV6-5, the J call TRBJ2-5; the D is unclear. The V gene lost 7 bases and the J gene lost 1 base, with 4 bases spanning the gap. Germline V CDR1 and CDR2: MNHEY, SVGAGI. CDR3 length: 11 residues. The CDR3 here is CASKAQETQYF. In nucleotides, the CDR3 is TGTGCCAGCAAGGCCCAAGAGACCCAGTACTTC.

This clonotype showed up just a few times. V usage is TRBV29-1 and J usage is TRBJ2-5, with a possible D match to TRBD1 (5 bases). The ends were cut back, 4 bases at V and 5 bases at J, with 11 bases in the middle. CDR1 is SQVTM and CDR2 is ANQGSEA in the germline V gene. The CDR3 spans 12 residues. CDR3 in amino acids: CSVGTWQETQYF. The CDR3 DNA reads TGCAGCGTTGGGACATGGCAGGAGACCCAGTACTTC.

This clonotype was found many times. The V gene is TRBV4-3, the J gene TRBJ2-1; no clear D. CDR3 length: 17 residues. Germline CDR1 LGHNA, CDR2 YSLEER. V was clipped by 0 bases and J by 3 bases, with 15 bases between them. In nucleotides, the CDR3 is TGCGCCAGCAGCCAAGAACGTCAAAGGCTAAACTACAATGAGCAGTTCTTC. Encoded protein: CASSQERQRLNYNEQFF.

The chain is built from TRBV7-9 and TRBJ1-6; D may be TRBD1 (5 bases). This CDR3 is 17 amino acids long. Germline assignment: CDR1 SEHNR and CDR2 FQNEAQ (reference sequence). The V gene lost 1 base and the J gene lost 0 bases, with 10 bases spanning the gap. In DNA form, the CDR3 reads TGTGCCAGCAGCTTAGGGGGGGACTTCTCCTATAATTCACCCCTCCACTTT. Encoded protein: CASSLGGDFSYNSPLHF. The full variable domain, completed using reference TRBV7-9 and TRBJ1-6, is DTGVSQNPRHKITKRGQNVTFRCDPISEHNRLYWYRQTLGQGPEFLTYFQNEAQLEKSRLLSDRFSAERPKGSFSTLEIQRTEQGDSAMYLCASSLGGDFSYNSPLHFGNGTRLTVT.

The table lists this clonotype with a count of one. A much larger clone differs from this one at a single base, so this may be a read error. The CDR3 does not end in the conserved phenylalanine or tryptophan, so this is likely a read error. This chain joins TRBV7-2 and TRBJ2-7; D might be TRBD2 (5 bases). The V and J ends lost 5 bases and 3 bases respectively, with 17 bases between them. This CDR3 comprises 15 residues. CDR1 SGHTA and CDR2 FQGNSA come from the germline V gene. The CDR3 here is CASSTQAGNFYEQYL. The DNA of the CDR3 is TGTGCCAGCAGCACCCAGGCGGGCAACTTCTACGAGCAGTACCTC.